The clone carrying this TCR beta chain was counted a few times. Its matching antigen is unknown. This sample is part of a study of T cell repertoires in cytomegalovirus infection. Overall study: Evidence of both CMV infection and a matching HLA type came from public TCR beta signatures.

The V gene's germline CDR1 is DFQATT and CDR2 SNEGSKA (reference sequence). V lost 5 bases to trimming and J lost 2 bases; unmatched junction nucleotides: 7. The CDR3 runs 15 residues. MiXCR, run by TCRdb on the reads, gives a single entry per CDR3 protein. Of approximately 180,000 distinct CDR3 sequences listed, roughly 15% are singletons. Study findings and constraints: The ex vivo response was dominated by HLA-C-restricted CMV-specific TCR beta clonotypes.

The receptor's source is a human donor in good health (CMV status not recorded). Some clones in this sample may be carry-over from other donors' samples. The chain couples TRBV20-1 to TRBJ2-3, with 10 nucleotides matching TRBD2. The sample consisted of CD8+ T cells from PBMCs. The CDR3 sequence: CSASDSGGITDTQYF. The CDR3 coding sequence is TGCAGTGCTTCAGATAGCGGGGGGATCACAGATACGCAGTATTTT.